These 27 T cell receptor beta chains came from one sample sequenced in a study of T-cell memory formation after mild COVID-19. TCRdb re-analysed the 5' RACE reads in MiXCR, keeping a single row per CDR3 protein. The sample includes hundreds of thousands of distinct CDR3 sequences, 20% to 25% of them seen just once. Material: PBMCs or a T cell subset sorted from them (not recorded which). These receptors originate from an adult woman who had mild COVID-19 (a few samples of this study predate the infection). Cell type and time point are not known.

This clonotype was recorded many times. The gene calls are TRBV12-3 or TRBV12-4 and TRBJ1-2; 11 nucleotides agree with TRBD1. V gave up 3 bases and J gave up 7 bases; unmatched junction bases: 1. The CDR3 sequence is 13 residues long. The chain's CDR3 is CASSLGQGVGYTF. CDR3 DNA sequence: TGTGCCAGCAGTTTGGGACAGGGGGTTGGCTACACCTTC.

This clonotype was observed a few times. The chain is built from TRBV5-1 and TRBJ1-4; 7 nucleotides agree with TRBD1. Germline assignment: CDR1 SGHRS and CDR2 YFSETQ. CDR3 length: 14 residues. The V segment lost 2 bases and the J segment 8 bases; nucleotides outside the gene matches: 6. DNA for the CDR3: TGCGCCAGCAGCTTTCAGGGGGGGCAGGAAAAACTGTTTTTT. Residues: CASSFQGGQEKLFF.

This chain uses TRBV15 with TRBJ2-7; D remains unclear. Trimming removed 0 bases at V and 7 bases at J, with 13 bases between. CDR1 LNHNV and CDR2 YYDKDF come from the germline V gene (reference sequence). There are 14 residues in the CDR3. CDR3 DNA: TGTGCCACCAGCAGAGAACTCGCCTCCGGGGAGCAGTACTTC. Protein product: CATSRELASGEQYF. The full variable domain, completed using reference TRBV15 and TRBJ2-7, is DAMVIQNPRYQVTQFGKPVTLSCSQTLNHNVMYWYQQKSSQAPKLLFHYYDKDFNNEADTPDNFQSRRPNTSFCFLDIRSPGLGDTAMYLCATSRELASGEQYFGPGTRLTVT.

This clonotype was counted ten times or more. The V call is TRBV27, the J call TRBJ2-5; perhaps D is TRBD1 or TRBD2 (5 bases each). This CDR3 has 15 residues. In germline, CDR1 is MNHEY, CDR2 SMNVEV (reference sequence). The V end lost 10 bases, the J end lost 5 bases, and 23 bases lay between the germline ends. The CDR3 protein is CATLLTAGRVETQYF. CDR3 DNA sequence: TGTGCCACCCTCTTGACAGCAGGGCGGGTCGAGACCCAGTACTTC.

The chain combines TRBV12-3 or TRBV12-4 with TRBJ1-2; D is unresolved. The CDR3 consists of 14 residues. Trimming took off 6 bases at V and 8 bases at J, with 19 bases between the two ends. The CDR3, as DNA: TGTGCCAGCAGCCATTGGGATTTCGTACGGGGCTACACCTTC. Translated, it gives CASSHWDFVRGYTF.

The chain carries TRBV29-1 and TRBJ2-3; maybe TRBD2 (6 bases). CDR3 length equals 14 residues. The germline V gene has CDR1 SQVTM and CDR2 ANQGSEA. V was cut by 3 bases and J by 0 bases, with 10 bases left in between. This chain's CDR3 is CSVDRGRSTDTQYF. The DNA of the CDR3 is TGCAGCGTTGACCGGGGGAGGAGCACAGATACGCAGTATTTT.

This clonotype turned up a few times. V and J are TRBV7-3 and TRBJ1-1; 10 bases align to TRBD1. The CDR3 covers 14 residues. Germline V gene sequence: CDR1 SGHTA, CDR2 FQGTGA. The junction had 5 bases not matched to a gene; V was cut back by 3 bases and J by 7 bases. The CDR3 DNA reads as TGTGCCAGCAGCTTGGGACAGGGGCTAGTTGAAGCTTTCTTT. It is translated as CASSLGQGLVEAFF. The full variable domain, rest sourced from reference TRBV7-3 and TRBJ1-1, is GAGVSQTPSNKVTEKGKYVELRCDPISGHTALYWYRQSLGQGPEFLIYFQGTGAADDSGLPNDRFFAVRPEGSVSTLKIQRTERGDSAVYLCASSLGQGLVEAFFGQGTRLTVV.

The V call is TRBV4-1, the J call TRBJ2-5; no clear D gene. The CDR3 covers 16 residues. With 2 bases removed from V and 4 bases from J, the gap between germline ends came to 17 bases. Germline CDR1 is MGHRA and CDR2 is YSYEKL. The CDR3 region is CASSQYVALGGETQYF. CDR3 DNA sequence: TGCGCCAGCAGCCAATACGTTGCTCTAGGTGGAGAGACCCAGTACTTC.

The rearrangement joins TRBV29-1 to TRBJ2-3; TRBD2 might be the D (5 bases). Germline-derived CDR1 and CDR2 are SQVTM and ANQGSEA. CDR3 length: 11 amino acids. The V gene lost 1 base and the J gene lost 10 bases, with 9 bases spanning the gap. In DNA form, the CDR3 reads TGCAGCGTTGAAGGGGGAGAGTCGCAGTATTTT. Encoded protein: CSVEGGESQYF.

The chain has TRBV7-9 and TRBJ2-2; D unresolved. The V end was cut by 5 bases, the J end by 1 base, with 14 bases between. Germline values: CDR1 SEHNR, CDR2 FQNEAQ (reference sequence). The CDR3 has 16 residues. CDR3 DNA sequence: TGTGCCAGCAGCCCAATGGTCGTGGGGAACACCGGGGAGCTGTTTTTT. Translated: CASSPMVVGNTGELFF.

The chain carries TRBV7-2 and TRBJ2-2; 9 nucleotides line up with TRBD2. CDR1 is SGHTA and CDR2 is FQGNSA in the germline V gene. The CDR3 length is 16 residues. Trimming at V came to 1 base and at J to 5 bases, leaving 5 bases not matched to a gene. DNA for the CDR3: TGTGCCAGCAGCTTAGTCCGCGGGAGGGGGACCGGGGAGCTGTTTTTT. This sequence encodes CASSLVRGRGTGELFF.

The V and J genes are TRBV4-2 and TRBJ2-1; 15 bases agree with TRBD2. Germline CDR1 and CDR2: LGHNA and YNFKEQ. This CDR3 is 18 amino acids long. With V trimmed by 4 bases and J by 4 bases, 8 bases remained unmatched. The DNA of the CDR3 is TGTGCCAGCAGCCGTGGACTAGCGGGAGGGCGGGGATACAATGAGCAGTTCTTC. It codes for CASSRGLAGGRGYNEQFF.

This clonotype came up a few times. The genes are TRBV20-1 and TRBJ2-4; TRBD1 aligns across 12 bases. The trim removed 3 bases at V and 2 bases at J, leaving 5 bases unmatched. CDR1 DFQATT and CDR2 SNEGSKA come from the germline V gene (reference sequence). The CDR3 consists of 16 residues. Here the CDR3 DNA reads TGCAGTGCTAGGCGGGGACAGGGGGCGCCCAAAAACATTCAGTACTTC. Translating gives CSARRGQGAPKNIQYF.

This chain connects TRBV10-3 to TRBJ2-1; 15 bases fit TRBD2. CDR1 and CDR2 (germline): ENHRY, SYGVKD. CDR3 length: 17 residues. V lost 8 bases to trimming and J lost 3 bases; unmatched junction nucleotides: 8. CDR3 amino acids: CAIGGLAGGPVYNEQFF. CDR3 in DNA: TGTGCCATCGGCGGACTAGCGGGAGGGCCAGTCTACAATGAGCAGTTCTTC.

A few counts support this clonotype. The genes are TRBV12-3 or TRBV12-4 and TRBJ1-5; D is ambiguous. The CDR3 has 14 amino acids. The V gene lost 3 bases and the J gene lost 2 bases, with 8 bases spanning the gap. The CDR3 nucleotides read TGTGCCAGCAGTTTTAAAATTCGCAATCAGCCCCAGCATTTT. Its translation is CASSFKIRNQPQHF.

This clonotype was counted between two and nine times. The chain employs TRBV7-3 and TRBJ2-1, with D possibly being TRBD2 (6 bases). V was shortened by 6 bases and J by 6 bases, with 12 bases between the two germline ends. CDR3 length equals 13 residues. CDR1 is SGHTA, CDR2 FQGTGA, per germline. Here the CDR3 reads CASSPGTANEQFF. The CDR3 nucleotides read TGTGCCAGCAGTCCCGGGACTGCCAATGAGCAGTTCTTC.

V and J are TRBV11-2 and TRBJ1-1; TRBD1 agrees at 8 bases. The CDR3 spans 14 residues. V lost 1 base to trimming and J lost 7 bases; unmatched junction nucleotides: 5. In germline, CDR1 is SGHAT, CDR2 FQNNGV. The DNA of the CDR3 is TGTGCCAGCAGCTTAGGCAGGGGGCTGGGTGAAGCTTTCTTT. As protein: CASSLGRGLGEAFF.

This clonotype was recorded only once. This chain joins TRBV12-3 or TRBV12-4 and TRBJ2-3, with unresolved D. V gave up 1 base and J gave up 2 bases, with 7 bases separating them. This CDR3 is 14 amino acids long. The CDR3 loop is CASSLVETTDTQYF. CDR3 bases: TGTGCCAGCAGTTTAGTTGAGACCACAGATACGCAGTATTTT.

The chain is built from TRBV6-4 and TRBJ2-3, with 8 bases fitting TRBD2. The V gene's germline CDR1 is MRHNA and CDR2 SNTAGT. The J segment lost 3 bases and the V segment lost 3 bases, leaving 5 bases of the junction unmatched. The CDR3 runs to 15 residues. The DNA for the CDR3 is TGTGCCAGCAGTGAACAAGCGGGAGAAACAGATACGCAGTATTTT. Its translation is CASSEQAGETDTQYF.

The V call is TRBV11-2, the J call TRBJ1-1; 10 nucleotides align to TRBD1. With V trimmed by 5 bases and J by 4 bases, 7 bases remained unmatched. The CDR3 consists of 15 residues. Germline V gene sequence: CDR1 SGHAT, CDR2 FQNNGV. This CDR3 is CASSLRTGGGTEAFF. Here the CDR3 DNA reads TGTGCCAGCAGCCTCCGGACAGGGGGAGGCACTGAAGCTTTCTTT.

The chain recombines TRBV6-5 with TRBJ1-3, with 8 nucleotides matching TRBD1. After removal of 6 bases from V and 3 bases from J, the junction contained 7 bases not matched to a gene. Germline V gene lookup returns CDR1 MNHEY and CDR2 SVGAGI. The CDR3 consists of 15 residues. The CDR3 sequence is CASRRPGGSGNTIYF. The CDR3 DNA follows: TGTGCCAGCAGGAGGCCAGGGGGCAGTGGAAACACCATATATTTT.

J is TRBJ1-5 and V is TRBV7-9, with D uncertain. Germline-derived CDR1 and CDR2 are SEHNR and FQNEAQ (reference sequence). V was cut by 4 bases and J by 4 bases, with 14 bases left in between. The CDR3 runs to 15 residues. Written as DNA, the CDR3 is TGTGCCAGCAGCTCCGCGACGATTCGAAATCAGCCCCAGCATTTT. Translating it yields CASSSATIRNQPQHF.

The table lists this clonotype with a few counts. The chain employs TRBV4-3 and TRBJ2-1; 10 nucleotides line up with TRBD2. Losses at the gene ends were 0 bases for V and 7 bases for J; bases not matched to a gene: 3. CDR3 length: 15 residues. The germline V gene has CDR1 LGHNA and CDR2 YSLEER. This chain's CDR3 is CASSQENSGRNEQFF. The DNA of the CDR3 is TGCGCCAGCAGCCAAGAGAATAGCGGGAGGAATGAGCAGTTCTTC.

This clonotype was picked up a small number of times. Here the CDR3 reads CASSSSLWTDYEQYF. The CDR3 DNA is TGTGCCAGCAGCTCCTCTCTGTGGACAGACTACGAGCAGTACTTC. The chain has TRBV7-7 and TRBJ2-7; D perhaps matches TRBD1 (6 bases). This CDR3 spans 15 amino acids. The germline V and J ends were trimmed by 4 bases and 3 bases, with 16 bases remaining between them. CDR1 and CDR2 from the germline V gene are SSHAT and FNYEAQ (reference sequence).

This clonotype was observed a handful of times. This chain connects TRBV7-9 to TRBJ2-3; D possibly corresponds to TRBD1 (5 bases). Trimming took 5 bases from V and 0 from J, leaving 12 bases between them. There are 15 residues in the CDR3. CDR1 is SEHNR, CDR2 FQNEAQ, per germline (reference sequence). The DNA for the CDR3 is TGTGCCAGCAGCGCTACAGGATTTAGCACAGATACGCAGTATTTT. This encodes CASSATGFSTDTQYF.

This clonotype was counted at least ten times. The rearrangement uses TRBV7-6 and TRBJ2-3; TRBD2 agrees at 7 bases. There are 18 residues in the CDR3. Germline CDR1 is SGHVS and CDR2 is FNYEAQ. Unmatched junction bases numbered 11, after V lost 2 bases and J lost 0 bases. CDR3: CASSLYPSSGESTDTQYF. The CDR3 DNA reads as TGTGCCAGCAGCTTATACCCCTCGAGCGGGGAGAGCACAGATACGCAGTATTTT.

The rearrangement links TRBV18 to TRBJ2-3, with unresolved D. Germline V CDR1 and CDR2: KGHSH, LQKENI. The CDR3 is 14 amino acids. V was cut by 3 bases and J by 0 bases, with 7 bases left in between. CDR3 loop: CASSPYISTDTQYF. The CDR3 nucleotides are TGTGCCAGCTCACCCTACATTAGCACAGATACGCAGTATTTT.